This T cell receptor (beta chain) was obtained from a study of neurological immune-mediated disorders. cDNA synthesis was performed by 5'RACE with 10-nucleotide random UMIs. TCRdb processed the 5' RACE reads anew with MiXCR; each CDR3 protein has one entry. Among roughly 65,000 distinct CDR3 sequences listed, roughly 4.9% were seen once. There are many counts of this clonotype. The CDR3 length is 14 residues. J lost 3 bases, V lost 5 bases, and 5 bases had no gene match. Material for sequencing was PBMCs. The receptor was derived from a human donor with multiple sclerosis. The donor label of this sample is uncertain. The rearrangement links TRBV12-3 or TRBV12-4 to TRBJ1-1; 8 bases fit TRBD1. CDR3 nucleotide sequence: TGTGCCAGCAGTCCACAGGGGGTAGACACTGAAGCTTTCTTT. It is translated as CASSPQGVDTEAFF.